A selection of T cell receptor beta chains follows, all from one sample in a study of control samples from healthy donors and cancer patients. Assay used: immunoSEQ multiplex PCR; TCRdb lists only in-frame clones, some missing. Of under 200,000 clones in the sample, approximately 93% were seen once. The specimen sequenced was blood. The receptors were gathered from a woman in her forties in good health. The CDR3 runs from the conserved cysteine through the conserved F or W. A D gene is named only where the DNA matches it firmly. Only part of the rows carry a size: once, few, many, or a class if the clone is expanded.

J: TRBJ1-2; V: TRBV30; size: NA; D: NA; DNA: TGTGCCTGGAGACCCACGGGGAGCGGCTACACCTTC; CDR3: CAWRPTGSGYTF
J: TRBJ1-2; V: TRBV2; size: NA; D: NA; DNA: TGTGCCAGCAGTGAATTTGGCGTGACTAACTATGGCTACACCTTC; CDR3: CASSEFGVTNYGYTF
J: TRBJ1-5; V: TRBV4-1; size: NA; D: NA; DNA: TGCGCCAGCAGCCAACAAGGGAGCAGCAATCAGCCCCAGCATTTT; CDR3: CASSQQGSSNQPQHF
J: TRBJ2-7; V: TRBV12-3/TRBV12-4; size: NA; D: NA; DNA: TGTGCCAGCAGCCCGGACACCTCCTACGAGCAGTACTTC; CDR3: CASSPDTSYEQYF
J: TRBJ2-3; V: TRBV18; size: NA; D: TRBD2; DNA: TGTGCCGCAAGAAAGCGGGATAGCCCAGATACGCAGTATTTT; CDR3: CAARKRDSPDTQYF
J: TRBJ1-6; V: TRBV7-5; size: NA; D: NA; DNA: TGTGCCAGAATCCTTCCCCCGGAAAGGCAGATACAGTCACCCCTCCACTTT; CDR3: CARILPPERQIQSPLHF
J: TRBJ1-1; V: TRBV19; size: once; D: NA; DNA: TGTGCCAGTAGTAATTCAGGACGGGACACTGAAGCTTTCTTT; CDR3: CASSNSGRDTEAFF
J: TRBJ1-2; V: TRBV11-2; size: NA; D: TRBD1; DNA: TGTGCCAGCAGCGGCCGGGGACAGACAAACTATGGCTACACCTTC; CDR3: CASSGRGQTNYGYTF
J: TRBJ1-2; V: TRBV3-1/TRBV3-2; size: NA; D: NA; DNA: TGTGCCAGCAGCCAAGGGGGGGATGGCTACACCTTC; CDR3: CASSQGGDGYTF
J: TRBJ2-1; V: TRBV7-8; size: NA; D: NA; DNA: TGTGCCAGCAGCTTACGACAAGCGTACAATGAGCAGTTCTTC; CDR3: CASSLRQAYNEQFF
J: TRBJ1-1; V: TRBV12-5; size: NA; D: NA; DNA: TGTGCTAGTGGTTTGTCCAGGGGATACACTGAAGCTTTCTTT; CDR3: CASGLSRGYTEAFF
J: TRBJ1-1; V: TRBV5-1; size: NA; D: NA; DNA: TGCGCCAGCAGCTTGGGCCCGGGGAATGAAGCTTTCTTT; CDR3: CASSLGPGNEAFF
J: TRBJ1-1; V: TRBV6-4; size: NA; D: TRBD1; DNA: TGTGCCAGCAGTAAAGAAGGACAGGCGAACACTGAAGCTTTCTTT; CDR3: CASSKEGQANTEAFF
J: TRBJ2-5; V: TRBV2; size: once; D: TRBD1; DNA: TGTGCCAGCAGAGCCCCAGGGGGCTGGGAGACCCAGTACTTC; CDR3: CASRAPGGWETQYF
J: TRBJ2-3; V: TRBV19; size: NA; D: NA; DNA: TGTGCCAGTAGGGTGAGCGCGATTAACACAGATACGCAGTATTTT; CDR3: CASRVSAINTDTQYF
J: TRBJ2-1; V: TRBV14; size: NA; D: TRBD2; DNA: TGTGCCAGCAGCCTCGTGGGAGGGGCATACAATGAGCAGTTCTTC; CDR3: CASSLVGGAYNEQFF
J: TRBJ1-1; V: TRBV12-3/TRBV12-4; size: NA; D: NA; DNA: TGTGCCAGCAGCTTCGGTCCTGAAGCTTTCTTT; CDR3: CASSFGPEAFF
J: TRBJ1-2; V: TRBV5-6; size: NA; D: TRBD1; DNA: TGTGCCAGCAGCCCTACCTACGGGACAGGCTATGGCTACACCTTC; CDR3: CASSPTYGTGYGYTF
J: TRBJ1-2; V: TRBV5-1; size: NA; D: NA; DNA: TGCGCCAGCAGCTTGGGACAGGAGGGTTATGGCTACACCTTC; CDR3: CASSLGQEGYGYTF
J: TRBJ2-1; V: TRBV4-3; size: NA; D: NA; DNA: TGCGCCAGCAGCCATTTCGGACTCTACAATGAGCAGTTCTTC; CDR3: CASSHFGLYNEQFF
J: TRBJ2-2; V: TRBV5-4; size: NA; D: TRBD2; DNA: TGTGCCAGCAGCCTCCGGCGGGAGGGCGGGGAGCTGTTTTTT; CDR3: CASSLRREGGELFF
J: TRBJ1-2; V: TRBV28; size: NA; D: TRBD1; DNA: TGTGCCACCCTGGGGGGGACAGGGATTTACTCTGGCTACACCTTC; CDR3: CATLGGTGIYSGYTF
J: TRBJ1-3; V: TRBV9; size: NA; D: NA; DNA: TGTGCCAGCAGCGTGGACCCGACAGACGGAAACACCATATATTTT; CDR3: CASSVDPTDGNTIYF
J: TRBJ2-1; V: TRBV7-6; size: NA; D: TRBD2; DNA: TGTGCCAGCAGCTTAGGTTCGGGGGGACGGGGCGATGAGCAGTTCTTC; CDR3: CASSLGSGGRGDEQFF
J: TRBJ1-2; V: TRBV5-1; size: NA; D: NA; DNA: TGCGCCAGCAGCCGATCCAGGGGAGGAGGCTACACCTTC; CDR3: CASSRSRGGGYTF
J: TRBJ1-1; V: TRBV5-3; size: NA; D: TRBD1; DNA: TGTGCCAGAAGCTGCGGGGGGACAGGGTGGGTTTCCACTGAAGCTTTCTTT; CDR3: CARSCGGTGWVSTEAFF
J: TRBJ2-2; V: TRBV6-1; size: NA; D: NA; DNA: TGTGCCAGCAGTGAATCAGCGGGTGGGACCGGGGAGCTGTTTTTT; CDR3: CASSESAGGTGELFF
J: TRBJ1-2; V: TRBV7-9; size: NA; D: NA; DNA: TGTGCCAGCAGCTTAGTTTATGGGGAAGAGTATGGCTACACCTTC; CDR3: CASSLVYGEEYGYTF
J: TRBJ1-5; V: TRBV7-2; size: NA; D: NA; DNA: TGTGCCAGCAGCCCAGTAGGGGGGACGAGCAATCAGCCCCAGCATTTT; CDR3: CASSPVGGTSNQPQHF
J: TRBJ1-1; V: TRBV12-3/TRBV12-4; size: once; D: NA; DNA: TGTGCCAGCAGTCTTCAGTACACTGAAGCTTTCTTT; CDR3: CASSLQYTEAFF
J: TRBJ1-2; V: TRBV5-6; size: NA; D: TRBD1; DNA: TGTGCCAGCAGCCCTGGACAGGGAGACTATGGCTACACCTTC; CDR3: CASSPGQGDYGYTF
J: TRBJ2-5; V: TRBV10-3; size: NA; D: NA; DNA: TGTGCCATCAGTGAACCCCTTCAAGAGACCCAGTACTTC; CDR3: CAISEPLQETQYF
J: TRBJ1-2; V: TRBV9; size: NA; D: NA; DNA: TGTGCCAGCAGCGTTCAGGGACCTAACTATGGCTACACCTTC; CDR3: CASSVQGPNYGYTF
J: TRBJ2-2; V: TRBV5-1; size: NA; D: NA; DNA: TGCGCCAGCAGCCCCCAATCTAGCAACACCGGGGAGCTGTTTTTT; CDR3: CASSPQSSNTGELFF
J: TRBJ1-2; V: TRBV20-1; size: NA; D: NA; DNA: TGCAGTGCTAGTAGACAGGCCTATGGCTACACCTTC; CDR3: CSASRQAYGYTF
J: TRBJ1-1; V: TRBV27; size: NA; D: NA; DNA: TGTGCCAGCAGTTTAATGGGAGCGAGGGCTGAAGCTTTCTTT; CDR3: CASSLMGARAEAFF
J: TRBJ2-1; V: TRBV28; size: NA; D: NA; DNA: TGTGCCAGCAGTCCGGGACCTCACAATGAGCAGTTCTTC; CDR3: CASSPGPHNEQFF
J: TRBJ1-5; V: TRBV19; size: NA; D: NA; DNA: TGTGCCAGTAGTAATATGACAAGGCGCAATCAGCCCCAGCATTTT; CDR3: CASSNMTRRNQPQHF
J: TRBJ1-1; V: TRBV25-1; size: NA; D: TRBD1; DNA: TGTGCCAGTCGGACAGGGCGTAATGAAGCTTTCTTT; CDR3: CASRTGRNEAFF
J: TRBJ1-1; V: TRBV18; size: NA; D: NA; DNA: TGTGCCAGCTCACCAAAGGACCGGACTGAAGCTTTCTTT; CDR3: CASSPKDRTEAFF